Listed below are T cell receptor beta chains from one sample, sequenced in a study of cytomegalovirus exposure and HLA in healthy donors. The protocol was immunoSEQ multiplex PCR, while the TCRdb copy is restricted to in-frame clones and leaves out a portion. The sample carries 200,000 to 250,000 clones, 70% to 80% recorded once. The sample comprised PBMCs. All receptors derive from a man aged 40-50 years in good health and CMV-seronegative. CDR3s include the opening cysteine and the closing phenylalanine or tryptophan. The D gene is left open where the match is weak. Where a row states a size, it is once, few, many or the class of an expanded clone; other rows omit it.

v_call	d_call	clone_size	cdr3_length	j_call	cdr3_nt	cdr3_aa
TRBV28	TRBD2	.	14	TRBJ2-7	TGTGCCAGCACCCTTACTAGCGGGAGTTACGAGCAGTACTTC	CASTLTSGSYEQYF
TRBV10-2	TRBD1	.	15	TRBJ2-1	TGCGCCAGCAGTGAGCAGGGGGCCGTTTACAATGAGCAGTTCTTC	CASSEQGAVYNEQFF
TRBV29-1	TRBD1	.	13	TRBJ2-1	TGCAGCGCGGCAGGGGGCTGGTACAATGAGCAGTTCTTC	CSAAGGWYNEQFF
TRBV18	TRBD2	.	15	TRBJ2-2	TGTGCCAGCTCAATCGGCGGGAGTAACACCGGGGAGCTGTTTTTT	CASSIGGSNTGELFF
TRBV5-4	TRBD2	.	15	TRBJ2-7	TGTGCCAGCAGTACCGGGACTAGCGTATCCTACGAGCAGTACTTC	CASSTGTSVSYEQYF
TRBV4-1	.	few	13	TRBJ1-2	TGCGCCAGCAGCCAAGATCTCCCTTATGGCTACACCTTC	CASSQDLPYGYTF
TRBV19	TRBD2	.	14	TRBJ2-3	TGTGCCAGTAGCCCGGGACTAGGTGCAGATACGCAGTATTTT	CASSPGLGADTQYF
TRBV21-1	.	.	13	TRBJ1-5	TGTGCCAGCAGCAAATGGACACGAAGGGCCCAGCATTTT	CASSKWTRRAQHF
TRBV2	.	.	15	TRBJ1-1	TGTGCCAGCAGTCAGCAAGCGGGCTGGAACACTGAAGCTTTCTTT	CASSQQAGWNTEAFF
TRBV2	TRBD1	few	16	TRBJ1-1	TGTGCCAGCAGTGAGTTGGACAGGAGAAAGAACACTGAAGCTTTCTTT	CASSELDRRKNTEAFF
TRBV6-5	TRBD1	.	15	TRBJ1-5	TGTGCCAGCAGTCCCGGGACAGGGGGCAATCAGCCCCAGCATTTT	CASSPGTGGNQPQHF
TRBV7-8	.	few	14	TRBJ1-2	TGTGCCAGCAGCTTAGCGGGAGCGGAAGATGGCTACACCTTC	CASSLAGAEDGYTF
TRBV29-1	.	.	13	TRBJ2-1	TGCAGCGTTGACGGGTACAGGGAAGGTGAGCAGTTCTTC	CSVDGYREGEQFF
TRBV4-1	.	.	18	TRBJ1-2	TGCGCCAGCAGCCACGTGGAGACCAGCTACGGGGGTATCTATGGCTACACCTTC	CASSHVETSYGGIYGYTF
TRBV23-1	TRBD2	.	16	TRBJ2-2	TGCGCCAGCAGTCAATTTAGCGGGGGGGCTTACGGGGAGCTGTTTTTT	CASSQFSGGAYGELFF
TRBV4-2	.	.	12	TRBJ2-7	TGTGCCAGCAGCCAAGACGCCGGGGAGCAGTACTTC	CASSQDAGEQYF
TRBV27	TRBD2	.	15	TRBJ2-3	TGTGCCAGCAGTACCCAGCGGGGGGCCGGGGATACGCAGTATTTT	CASSTQRGAGDTQYF
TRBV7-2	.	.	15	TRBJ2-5	TGTGCCAGCAGCTTAGAAGTCGGAGGTCTGGAGACCCAGTACTTC	CASSLEVGGLETQYF
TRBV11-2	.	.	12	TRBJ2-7	TGTGCCAGCAGCTTAGGTCTCGTCGGACTGTACTTC	CASSLGLVGLYF
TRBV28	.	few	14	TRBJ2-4	TGTGCCAGCAGTTTAGGGGGCGGGAGAGGGATTCAGTACTTC	CASSLGGGRGIQYF
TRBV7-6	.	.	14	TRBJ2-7	TGTGCCAGCAGCCCTACCGGGACAAACTACGAGCAGTACTTC	CASSPTGTNYEQYF
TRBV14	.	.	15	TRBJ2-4	TGTGCCAGCAGCCCGTGGGGGCGGGCCAAAAACATTCAGTACTTC	CASSPWGRAKNIQYF
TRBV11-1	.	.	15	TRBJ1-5	TGTGCCAGCAGCGGTAACAGGGTTTCCAATCAGCCCCAGCATTTT	CASSGNRVSNQPQHF
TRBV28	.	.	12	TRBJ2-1	TGTGCCAGCAGTTTTAGCTGGAGTGAGCAGTTCTTC	CASSFSWSEQFF
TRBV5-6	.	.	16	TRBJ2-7	TGTGCCAGCAGCCCCGGCGGGCCTTTATATTACTACGAGCAGTACTTC	CASSPGGPLYYYEQYF
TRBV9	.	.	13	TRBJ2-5	TGTGCCAGCAGCCCCTGGGGGGTTGAGACCCAGTACTTC	CASSPWGVETQYF
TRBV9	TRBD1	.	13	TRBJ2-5	TGTGCCAGCAGCTATTTAACAGGGGGGACCCAGTACTTC	CASSYLTGGTQYF
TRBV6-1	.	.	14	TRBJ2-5	TGTGCCAGCAGCAGGGGACGCGGACAAGAGACCCAGTACTTC	CASSRGRGQETQYF